This entry lists 14 T cell receptor beta chains sequenced from one sample in a study of PD-L1 blockade in urothelial cancer. Indicated time point: pretreatment peripheral blood. Sequencing was performed with immunoSEQ multiplex PCR; in TCRdb, only in-frame clones are kept and a portion is missing. The table has approximately 52,000 clones, around 80% seen once. Sequenced material: PBMCs, taken around atezolizumab (anti-PD-L1) treatment. These receptors were taken from a man between 65 and 85 years old with urothelial cancer.

This chain links TRBV2 with TRBJ2-2, with 7 bases fitting TRBD2. CDR1 and CDR2 from the germline V gene are SNHLY and FYNNEI. Losses at the gene ends were 4 bases for V and 5 bases for J; bases not matched to a gene: 1. This CDR3 contains 13 residues. CDR3 sequence: CASSGGGTGELFF. DNA of the CDR3: TGTGCCAGCAGTGGGGGAGGGACCGGGGAGCTGTTTTTT.

The DNA of the CDR3 is TGTGCCATCAGTGAGATTTCTGAGAAACTGTTTTTT. This translates into CAISEISEKLFF. The rearrangement links TRBV10-3 to TRBJ1-4; D call uncertain. With 2 bases removed from V and 11 bases from J, the gap between germline ends came to 9 bases. The CDR3 is 12 residues long. Germline CDR1 ENHRY, CDR2 SYGVKD.

This clone has more than one count but fewer than ten. The V gene is TRBV28, the J gene TRBJ1-2; TRBD1 aligns across 8 bases. CDR3 size: 15 residues. V trimming: 9 bases; J trimming: 7 bases; junction bases outside the gene matches: 16. The germline CDR1 and CDR2 sequences are MDHEN and SYDVKM. CDR3 residues: CASTDSRGRGSGYTF. CDR3 DNA sequence: TGTGCCAGTACAGACTCCAGGGGGCGGGGGAGTGGCTACACCTTC.

This clone was detected once. This chain uses TRBV19 with TRBJ2-5, with 8 bases fitting TRBD1. This CDR3 spans 15 amino acids. Germline V gene data show CDR1 as LNHDA and CDR2 as SQIVND (reference sequence). V shed 3 bases, J shed 1 base, and the junction held 4 bases outside the gene matches. The CDR3: CASSIRQGTQETQYF. Written as DNA, the CDR3 is TGTGCCAGTAGTATCCGACAGGGGACCCAAGAGACCCAGTACTTC.

The chain recombines TRBV5-5 with TRBJ2-3; no definite D call. In germline, CDR1 is SGHKS, CDR2 YYEKEE (reference sequence). Deletions cut 3 bases from V and 2 bases from J, with 19 bases between. The CDR3 runs to 17 residues. CDR3: CASSSNPSRSATDTQYF. CDR3 nucleotide sequence: TGTGCCAGCAGCTCCAACCCGTCTCGTAGTGCCACAGATACGCAGTATTTT.

CDR3 sequence reads: CASSQVLGAGANVLTF. The CDR3 bases are TGCGCCAGCAGCCAAGTATTGGGAGCTGGGGCCAACGTCCTGACTTTC. The chain recombines TRBV4-1 with TRBJ2-6, with TRBD2 as a possible D gene (5 bases). V was pared by 1 base and J by 2 bases, with 9 bases between. Germline V gene sequence: CDR1 MGHRA, CDR2 YSYEKL. The CDR3 contains 16 residues.

V is TRBV5-6 and J is TRBJ2-1; TRBD2 matches 11 bases. The CDR3 spans 15 residues. Germline lookup yields CDR1 SGHDT and CDR2 YYEEEE. V dropped 4 bases and J dropped 2; count of bases not matched to a gene: 2. CDR3 residues: CASSMTSGAYNEQFF. The CDR3 region has the DNA TGTGCCAGCAGCATGACTAGCGGGGCCTACAATGAGCAGTTCTTC.

The chain employs TRBV11-1 and TRBJ2-5; 10 bases map to TRBD1. V shed 6 bases and J 2 bases; nucleotides not matched to a gene: 9. The CDR3 is 16 residues long. Germline-derived CDR1 and CDR2 are SGHAT and FQDESV (reference sequence). The CDR3 spells CASSTGQGGGQETQYF. CDR3 DNA sequence: TGTGCCAGCAGTACCGGACAGGGGGGCGGGCAAGAGACCCAGTACTTC.

J is TRBJ2-2 and V is TRBV7-2; 11 positions match TRBD2. With V trimmed by 3 bases and J by 4 bases, 13 bases remained unmatched. Germline V gene sequence: CDR1 SGHTA, CDR2 FQGNSA. The CDR3 is 19 residues long. The CDR3 sequence is CASSFRDSGGALFTGELFF. The CDR3 region has the DNA TGTGCCAGCAGCTTTCGAGATAGCGGGGGGGCCCTGTTCACCGGGGAGCTGTTTTTT.

A single count supports this clone. The limits of the CDR3 on the DNA are not certain, so only TCRdb's listed CDR3 is given. The chain carries TRBV28 and TRBJ2-7; the table's TRBD2 call for D was not verified on the DNA. Germline CDR1 is MDHEN and CDR2 is SYDVKM. The length of the CDR3 is 14 amino acids, counting both ends. The CDR3 protein is CASSSSVPAYEQYF.

The V gene is TRBV12-5, the J gene TRBJ2-1, with D tentatively TRBD1 (6 bases). The CDR3 is 15 amino acids. Trimming took off 3 bases at V and 3 bases at J, with 12 bases between the two ends. Germline CDR1 and CDR2: LGHNT and FRNRAP. The CDR3: CASGFRTDFYNEQFF. The CDR3 DNA reads TGTGCTAGTGGTTTTCGGACAGACTTCTACAATGAGCAGTTCTTC.

The J gene is TRBJ1-1, the V gene TRBV7-6; TRBD1 agrees at 8 bases. The CDR3 is 13 amino acids. With 7 bases clipped from V and 4 bases from J, the junction kept 5 bases outside the gene matches. CDR1 SGHVS and CDR2 FNYEAQ come from the germline V gene. The CDR3 DNA is TGTGCCAGCACCCCAGGGGGCTTCACTGAAGCTTTCTTT. It yields the protein CASTPGGFTEAFF.

V gene TRBV9 combines with J gene TRBJ1-6, with unresolved D. Germline V CDR1 and CDR2: SGDLS, YYNGEE. Trimming took off 0 bases at V and 7 bases at J, with 14 bases between the two ends. CDR3 length equals 16 residues. The CDR3 region is CASSVESGQTNSPLHF. The CDR3 region has the DNA TGTGCCAGCAGCGTAGAAAGCGGGCAGACAAATTCACCCCTCCACTTT.

This rearrangement joins TRBV9 to TRBJ2-5; D might be TRBD2 (6 bases). This CDR3 spans 13 amino acids. Germline values: CDR1 SGDLS, CDR2 YYNGEE. Deletions cut 0 bases from V and 3 bases from J, with 6 bases between. CDR3 in DNA: TGTGCCAGCAGCGTAGCGGGGGAAGAGACCCAGTACTTC. This sequence encodes CASSVAGEETQYF.